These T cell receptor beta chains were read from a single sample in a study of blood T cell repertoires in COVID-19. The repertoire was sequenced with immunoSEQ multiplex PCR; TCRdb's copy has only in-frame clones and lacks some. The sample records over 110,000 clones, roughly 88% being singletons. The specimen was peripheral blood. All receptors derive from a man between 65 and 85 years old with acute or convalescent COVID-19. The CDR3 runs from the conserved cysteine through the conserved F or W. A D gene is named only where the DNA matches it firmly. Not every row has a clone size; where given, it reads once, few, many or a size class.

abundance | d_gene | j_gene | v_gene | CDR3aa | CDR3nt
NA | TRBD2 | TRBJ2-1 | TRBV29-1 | CSVEGLAGTYNEQFF | TGCAGCGTTGAAGGTCTAGCGGGAACCTACAATGAGCAGTTCTTC
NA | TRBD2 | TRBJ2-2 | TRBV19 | CASSIGTSLNTGELFF | TGTGCCAGTAGTATAGGGACTAGCCTTAACACCGGGGAGCTGTTTTTT
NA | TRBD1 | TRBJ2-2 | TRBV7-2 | CASSLGQGERELFF | TGTGCCAGCAGCTTGGGACAGGGTGAAAGGGAGCTGTTTTTT
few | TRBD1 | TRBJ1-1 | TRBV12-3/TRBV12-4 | CASRAGTGTEAFF | TGTGCCAGCAGGGCCGGGACAGGCACTGAAGCTTTCTTT
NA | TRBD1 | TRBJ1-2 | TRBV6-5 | CASRTGTGEGYTF | TGTGCCAGCAGAACCGGGACAGGGGAGGGCTACACCTTC
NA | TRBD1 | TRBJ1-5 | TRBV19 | CASLDRANQPQHF | TGTGCCAGCCTGGACAGGGCCAATCAGCCCCAGCATTTT
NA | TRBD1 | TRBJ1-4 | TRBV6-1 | CASSEMSDRSLNEKLFF | TGTGCCAGCAGTGAGATGTCGGACAGGAGTCTTAATGAAAAACTGTTTTTT
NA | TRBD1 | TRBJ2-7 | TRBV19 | CASSHTGGSSSYEQYF | TGTGCCAGTAGTCATACAGGGGGCTCCAGCTCCTACGAGCAGTACTTC
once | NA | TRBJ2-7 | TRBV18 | CASSPVTLGEQYF | TGTGCCAGCTCACCGGTCACCCTAGGCGAGCAGTACTTC
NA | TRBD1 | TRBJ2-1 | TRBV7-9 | CASSAGGAGFDEQFF | TGTGCCAGCAGCGCAGGGGGCGCTGGGTTTGATGAGCAGTTCTTC
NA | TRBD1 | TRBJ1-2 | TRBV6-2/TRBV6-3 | CASSYPGQGNGYTF | TGTGCCAGCAGTTACCCGGGACAGGGCAATGGCTACACCTTC
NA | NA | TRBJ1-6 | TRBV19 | CATSSDSYSPLHF | TGTGCCACCTCCAGCGATTCTTATTCACCCCTCCACTTT
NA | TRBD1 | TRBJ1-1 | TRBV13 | CASSARQGLNTEAFF | TGTGCCAGCAGCGCTCGACAGGGGCTGAACACTGAAGCTTTCTTT
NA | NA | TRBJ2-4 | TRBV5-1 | CASSFSGLGQSGKNIQYF | TGCGCCAGCAGCTTTTCAGGGTTAGGGCAATCGGGTAAAAACATTCAGTACTTC
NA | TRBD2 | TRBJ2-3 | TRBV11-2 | CASSLGLAGFFTDTQYF | TGTGCCAGCAGCCTCGGACTAGCGGGCTTTTTCACAGATACGCAGTATTTT
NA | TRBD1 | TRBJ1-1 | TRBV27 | CATRNARGIDTEAFF | TGTGCCACCCGGAACGCCAGGGGGATAGACACTGAAGCTTTCTTT
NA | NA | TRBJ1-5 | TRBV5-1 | CASSLDGDSNQPQHF | TGCGCCAGCAGCTTGGACGGGGATAGCAATCAGCCCCAGCATTTT
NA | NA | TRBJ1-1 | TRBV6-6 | CASSPGHVAFF | TGTGCCAGCAGTCCTGGGCATGTAGCTTTCTTT
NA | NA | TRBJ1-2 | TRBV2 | CASSTSGYGYTF | TGTGCCAGCAGTACCTCAGGGTATGGCTACACCTTC
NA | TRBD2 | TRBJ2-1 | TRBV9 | CASSGHAGGVAEQFF | TGTGCCAGCAGCGGCCATGCGGGAGGTGTTGCTGAGCAGTTCTTC
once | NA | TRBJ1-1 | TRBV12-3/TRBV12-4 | CASSFPPGEAFF | TGTGCCAGCAGTTTCCCCCCGGGGGAGGCTTTCTTT
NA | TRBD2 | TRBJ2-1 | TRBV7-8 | CASSRMTSLYNEQFF | TGTGCCAGCAGCCGGATGACTAGCCTCTACAATGAGCAGTTCTTC
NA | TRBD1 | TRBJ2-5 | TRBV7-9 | CASSPDRLQQETQYF | TGTGCCAGCAGCCCGGACAGGCTGCAACAAGAGACCCAGTACTTC
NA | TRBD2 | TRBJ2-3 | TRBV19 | CASAGREGTDTQYF | TGTGCCAGTGCGGGGAGGGAGGGCACAGATACGCAGTATTTT
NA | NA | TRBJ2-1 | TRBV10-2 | CASSGPRVHEQFF | TGCGCCAGCAGTGGTCCCAGGGTCCATGAGCAGTTCTTC
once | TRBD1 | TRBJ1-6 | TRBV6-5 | CASSLRDRWAPLHF | TGTGCCAGCAGCCTCCGGGACAGGTGGGCACCCCTCCACTTT